This TCR beta chain derives from a study of human T cells and chemical hapten exposure. The time point here: patch test 2, 6 weeks after DPC sensitization. The treatment here: therapeutic diphenylcyclopropenone sensitization with weekly scalp DPC. RNA extraction used unfractionated whole blood as the source of total RNA. Each CDR3 protein is one row after TCRdb ran MiXCR on the RACE reads. The sample shows under 85,000 distinct CDR3 sequences, approximately 10% of them seen only once. V was cut by 2 bases and J by 2 bases, with 9 bases left in between. Germline loops: CDR1 MNHEY, CDR2 SMNVEV (reference sequence). This CDR3 spans 14 amino acids.

The sequence was collected from a woman between 45 and 60 years old with alopecia areata. Some clones in this sample may be carry-over from other donors' samples. This chain uses TRBV27 with TRBJ1-1; no definite D call. The source was whole blood, collected in connection with sensitization to the hapten diphenylcyclopropenone (DPC). Written as DNA, the CDR3 is TGTGCCAGCAGTTTAAGCGGGGAAAACACTGAAGCTTTCTTT. Amino acids: CASSLSGENTEAFF.